One sample yielded the 5 T cell receptor beta chains listed below, sequenced in a study of control samples from healthy donors and cancer patients. Sequencing was performed with immunoSEQ multiplex PCR; in TCRdb, only in-frame clones are kept and a portion is missing. The repertoire includes 150,000 to 180,000 clones, about 94% of them detected once, and 5% to 6.5% sits in the top ten. Sequencing was carried out using blood. The receptors were sampled from a man aged 35-49 years in good health.

Regarding this clone: A junction end diverges from the germline sequence, so it may reflect a read error. This chain links TRBV6-1 with TRBJ1-2; D unclear. The V gene's germline CDR1 is MNHNS and CDR2 SASEGT. CDR3 length equals 14 residues. The CDR3 loop is CASCDRQANYGYTF. In DNA form, the CDR3 reads TGTGCCAGCTGTGATAGGCAGGCCAACTATGGCTACACCTTC.

V usage is TRBV6-2 or TRBV6-3 and J usage is TRBJ2-1, with 10 bases that match TRBD2. Losses at the gene ends were 4 bases for V and 4 bases for J; bases not matched to a gene: 13. The germline V gene has CDR1 MNHEY and CDR2 SVGEGT. The CDR3 has 18 residues. For the CDR3, the DNA is TGTGCCAGCAGTTCCCGGAGCGGGGGGGCCACCACATACAATGAGCAGTTCTTC. Protein: CASSSRSGGATTYNEQFF.

The chain couples TRBV7-9 to TRBJ2-3; 8 bases line up with TRBD1. The CDR3 has 14 amino acids. Trimming at V came to 5 bases and at J to 4 bases, leaving 5 bases not matched to a gene. The germline V gene has CDR1 SEHNR and CDR2 FQNEAQ (reference sequence). The DNA for the CDR3 is TGTGCCAGCAGCCTTCCAGGGGGCGCAGATACGCAGTATTTT. The encoded protein is CASSLPGGADTQYF.

The chain links TRBV6-5 to TRBJ1-2; 7 nucleotides line up with TRBD1. The germline gives CDR1 MNHEY, CDR2 SVGAGI. This CDR3 has 12 amino acids. V was clipped by 8 bases and J by 7 bases; unmatched bases: 7. The CDR3 DNA sequence: TGTGCCAGCGGAAACAGGGGAGGTGGCTACACCTTC. This codes for CASGNRGGGYTF.

The genes are TRBV19 and TRBJ2-1; D is undetermined. Germline V CDR1 and CDR2: LNHDA, SQIVND (reference sequence). Trimming took 3 bases from V and 9 from J, leaving 9 bases between them. CDR3 length: 12 residues. The CDR3 DNA sequence: TGTGCCAGTAGTATTGGGCTGAGTGAGCAGTTCTTC. This encodes CASSIGLSEQFF.